Listed below are T cell receptor beta chains from one sample, sequenced in a study of shared clonotypes between healthy human individuals. The method was immunoSEQ multiplex PCR; TCRdb's version includes in-frame clones alone and lacks a portion of them. The table records some 2.3 million clones, approximately 93% of them present only once. The specimen was naive CD4+ T cells from PBMCs. These receptor sequences come from a man aged 18 to 35 in good health. Some clones in this sample may be carry-over from other donors' samples. The CDR3 runs from the conserved cysteine through the conserved F or W. The order of the fields is clone size, V gene, D gene, J gene, CDR3 protein, CDR3 DNA. D genes are given only for firm matches. Some rows have no size entry. The others give once, few or many, or a class for an expanded clone.

clone size: -; V gene: TRBV2; D gene: -; J gene: TRBJ1-2; CDR3 protein: CASSRAKGGYGYTF; CDR3 DNA: TGTGCCAGCAGCAGAGCTAAAGGCGGCTATGGCTACACCTTC
clone size: -; V gene: TRBV5-1; D gene: -; J gene: TRBJ2-3; CDR3 protein: CASSLRESTDTQYF; CDR3 DNA: TGCGCCAGCAGCTTGCGGGAAAGCACAGATACGCAGTATTTT
clone size: -; V gene: TRBV28; D gene: TRBD2; J gene: TRBJ2-2; CDR3 protein: CASSAYTGGPRLF; CDR3 DNA: TGTGCCAGCAGTGCCTATACGGGAGGGCCCCGCTTATTT
clone size: -; V gene: TRBV7-9; D gene: -; J gene: TRBJ2-1; CDR3 protein: CASSLGTTWGEEQFF; CDR3 DNA: TGTGCCAGCAGCTTAGGGACGACTTGGGGGGAGGAGCAGTTCTTC
clone size: -; V gene: TRBV19; D gene: TRBD1; J gene: TRBJ2-5; CDR3 protein: CASSEAGQGSGETQYF; CDR3 DNA: TGTGCCAGTAGTGAAGCGGGACAGGGGTCGGGGGAGACCCAGTACTTC
clone size: few; V gene: TRBV29-1; D gene: -; J gene: TRBJ1-1; CDR3 protein: CSVSGANTEAFF; CDR3 DNA: TGCAGCGTTTCAGGGGCGAACACTGAAGCTTTCTTT
clone size: -; V gene: TRBV15; D gene: TRBD1; J gene: TRBJ2-7; CDR3 protein: CATSRDPGQDYEQYF; CDR3 DNA: TGTGCCACCAGCAGAGACCCGGGACAGGACTACGAGCAGTACTTC
clone size: -; V gene: TRBV5-1; D gene: -; J gene: TRBJ1-4; CDR3 protein: CASSLRIEKLFF; CDR3 DNA: TGCGCCAGCAGCTTGAGGATTGAAAAACTGTTTTTT
clone size: -; V gene: TRBV5-1; D gene: TRBD2; J gene: TRBJ2-3; CDR3 protein: CASSEGRTSGSLGTDTQYF; CDR3 DNA: TGCGCCAGCAGCGAGGGGAGGACTAGCGGGAGCTTGGGCACAGATACGCAGTATTTT
clone size: -; V gene: TRBV28; D gene: -; J gene: TRBJ1-3; CDR3 protein: CASSPKTQAGGNTIYF; CDR3 DNA: TGTGCCAGCAGTCCGAAGACGCAAGCGGGTGGAAACACCATATATTTT
clone size: -; V gene: TRBV18; D gene: -; J gene: TRBJ2-3; CDR3 protein: CASSLSPGVRDTQYF; CDR3 DNA: TGTGCCAGCTCACTTTCCCCCGGGGTAAGAGATACGCAGTATTTT
clone size: -; V gene: TRBV6-1; D gene: TRBD2; J gene: TRBJ2-1; CDR3 protein: CASSDLGGSGYNEQFF; CDR3 DNA: TGTGCCAGCAGTGACCTGGGGGGGTCGGGCTACAATGAGCAGTTCTTC
clone size: -; V gene: TRBV19; D gene: TRBD2; J gene: TRBJ2-7; CDR3 protein: CASSRPGTSGKVGYEQYF; CDR3 DNA: TGTGCCAGTAGTAGACCCGGGACTAGCGGGAAGGTAGGCTACGAGCAGTACTTC
clone size: -; V gene: TRBV7-9; D gene: -; J gene: TRBJ2-5; CDR3 protein: CASSLGLEYQETQYF; CDR3 DNA: TGTGCCAGCAGCTTAGGGCTCGAGTACCAAGAGACCCAGTACTTC
clone size: -; V gene: TRBV4-1; D gene: -; J gene: TRBJ1-2; CDR3 protein: CASSQVVYYGYTF; CDR3 DNA: TGCGCCAGCAGCCAAGTGGTATACTATGGCTACACCTTC
clone size: -; V gene: TRBV29-1; D gene: TRBD1; J gene: TRBJ2-7; CDR3 protein: CSDGKGAAGSYEQYF; CDR3 DNA: TGCAGCGATGGAAAGGGGGCAGCCGGATCCTACGAGCAGTACTTC
clone size: -; V gene: TRBV28; D gene: -; J gene: TRBJ1-3; CDR3 protein: CASLPSFSGNTIYF; CDR3 DNA: TGTGCCAGCCTCCCCTCGTTCTCTGGAAACACCATATATTTT
clone size: -; V gene: TRBV6-6; D gene: -; J gene: TRBJ1-1; CDR3 protein: CASSRTVMNTEAFF; CDR3 DNA: TGTGCCAGCAGTCGGACAGTTATGAACACTGAAGCTTTCTTT
clone size: -; V gene: TRBV10-3; D gene: -; J gene: TRBJ1-1; CDR3 protein: CAISESTGLNTEAFF; CDR3 DNA: TGTGCCATCAGTGAGTCGACAGGTTTGAACACTGAAGCTTTCTTT
clone size: -; V gene: TRBV7-3; D gene: -; J gene: TRBJ2-2; CDR3 protein: CASSSARLPAGELFF; CDR3 DNA: TGTGCCAGCAGCTCCGCCAGGCTCCCGGCCGGGGAGCTGTTTTTT
clone size: -; V gene: TRBV11-2; D gene: -; J gene: TRBJ2-7; CDR3 protein: CASSLGGSGNEQYF; CDR3 DNA: TGTGCCAGCAGCTTAGGGGGAAGTGGTAACGAGCAGTACTTC
clone size: -; V gene: TRBV7-6; D gene: -; J gene: TRBJ2-2; CDR3 protein: CASSSRRGGAGTGELFF; CDR3 DNA: TGTGCCAGCAGCTCCCGCAGAGGGGGAGCGGGCACCGGGGAGCTGTTTTTT
clone size: -; V gene: TRBV18; D gene: -; J gene: TRBJ1-4; CDR3 protein: CASSPMGLSNEKLFF; CDR3 DNA: TGTGCCAGCTCACCGATGGGGCTCAGCAATGAAAAACTGTTTTTT
clone size: once; V gene: TRBV7-9; D gene: -; J gene: TRBJ2-1; CDR3 protein: CASSLGDPPFLNEQFF; CDR3 DNA: TGTGCCAGCAGCTTAGGGGACCCGCCGTTTTTGAATGAGCAGTTCTTC
clone size: -; V gene: TRBV5-1; D gene: -; J gene: TRBJ1-5; CDR3 protein: CASSFDGGGNQPQHF; CDR3 DNA: TGCGCCAGCAGCTTCGATGGGGGGGGCAATCAGCCCCAGCATTTT
clone size: once; V gene: TRBV7-2; D gene: -; J gene: TRBJ2-7; CDR3 protein: CASSLGQGNYEQYF; CDR3 DNA: TGTGCCAGCAGCTTAGGGCAGGGGAACTACGAGCAGTACTTC